A single sample gave rise to the 18 T cell receptor beta chains below, sequenced in a study of OX40 agonist ivuxolimab in advanced cancers. Clones were read by immunoSEQ multiplex PCR, and TCRdb kept only the in-frame ones, dropping some. The table lists approximately 13,000 clones, about 80% of them singletons. Specimen: CD4+ or CD8+ T cells sorted from blood, collected in a trial of the OX40 agonist ivuxolimab. The receptor set was obtained from an adult with an advanced solid tumor such as melanoma, head and neck, liver or kidney cancer.

This clone has only one observation. CDR3 residues: CASSMGETSYNEQFF. CDR3 bases: TGTGCCAGTAGTATGGGGGAGACCTCCTACAATGAGCAGTTCTTC. J is TRBJ2-1 and V is TRBV19, with D perhaps TRBD1 or TRBD2 (5 bases each). Germline CDR1 reads LNHDA; CDR2 reads SQIVND (reference sequence). The CDR3 loop spans 15 amino acids. V dropped 3 bases and J dropped 0 bases, with 9 bases sitting between them.

V and J are TRBV27 and TRBJ2-1, with a weak D call TRBD2 (6 bases). Germline CDR1 MNHEY, CDR2 SMNVEV (reference sequence). This CDR3 is built from 15 residues. Trimming took off 7 bases at V and 4 bases at J, with 17 bases between the two ends. The CDR3, as DNA: TGTGCCAGCACCCCCGCGGCGGGGACGTACAATGAGCAGTTCTTC. Amino acid sequence: CASTPAAGTYNEQFF.

The chain combines TRBV19 with TRBJ2-1; 10 bases fit TRBD2. With V trimmed by 3 bases and J by 8 bases, 10 bases remained unmatched. This CDR3 region has 16 residues. From germline, CDR1 is LNHDA and CDR2 SQIVND (reference sequence). The CDR3 coding sequence is TGTGCCAGTAGTATCGGAGCGGGGGGGCTTATTTATGAGCAGTTCTTC. This codes for CASSIGAGGLIYEQFF.

V and J are TRBV5-6 and TRBJ2-7; D uncertain. The CDR3 loop spans 11 amino acids. The germline V gene encodes CDR1 SGHDT and CDR2 YYEEEE. The V gene lost 0 bases and the J gene lost 4 bases, with 2 bases spanning the gap. The CDR3 sequence is CASSLDYEQYF. The CDR3 DNA reads TGTGCCAGCAGCTTGGATTACGAGCAGTACTTC. Looking up the rest from reference TRBV5-6 and TRBJ2-7 gives the full variable domain: DAGVTQSPTHLIKTRGQQVTLRCSPKSGHDTVSWYQQALGQGPQFIFQYYEEEERQRGNFPDRFSGHQFPNYSSELNVNALLLGDSALYLCASSLDYEQYFGPGTRLTVT.

This chain connects TRBV4-2 to TRBJ2-2, with TRBD1 identical over 10 bases. The CDR3 consists of 18 residues. Trimming took 4 bases from V and 7 from J; bases not matched to a gene: 15. Germline V gene sequence: CDR1 LGHNA, CDR2 YNFKEQ. This CDR3 reads CASSLGSKGTGVNGELFF. The CDR3 coding sequence is TGTGCCAGCAGCCTGGGAAGTAAGGGGACAGGGGTGAACGGGGAGCTGTTTTTT.

Note on this clone: In the same sample, other DNA sequences code for this CDR3. The V gene is TRBV7-3, the J gene TRBJ2-1, with 11 bases fitting TRBD2. Germline values: CDR1 SGHTA, CDR2 FQGTGA. V dropped 6 bases and J dropped 3; count of bases not matched to a gene: 4. This CDR3 region has 15 residues. This CDR3 is CASSFGTSGYNEQFF. DNA of the CDR3: TGTGCCAGCAGTTTCGGGACTAGCGGCTACAATGAGCAGTTCTTC.

The chain has TRBV6-6 and TRBJ1-5; unclear D gene. This CDR3 has 15 residues. Germline CDR1 MNHNY, CDR2 SVGAGI (reference sequence). Trimming cost V 0 bases and J 2 bases, with 8 bases left between them. The CDR3 here is CASSYSIGGNQPQHF. CDR3 nucleotide sequence: TGTGCCAGCAGTTACTCGATCGGGGGCAATCAGCCCCAGCATTTT.

The chain recombines TRBV7-3 with TRBJ2-1; weak D call: TRBD2 (6 bases). The CDR3 extends over 13 amino acids. Germline assignment: CDR1 SGHTA and CDR2 FQGTGA. With 5 bases removed from V and 10 bases from J, the gap between germline ends came to 15 bases. As DNA, the CDR3 is TGTGCCAGCAGCCCAATCAGGGCGGGAGAGCAGTTCTTC. Encoded protein: CASSPIRAGEQFF.

The V gene is TRBV11-3, the J gene TRBJ1-1; D remains ambiguous. The germline gives CDR1 SGHNT, CDR2 YENEEA. This CDR3 spans 14 amino acids. Trimming removed 1 base at V and 0 bases at J, with 6 bases between. CDR3 sequence reads: CASSLGEVNTEAFF. In nucleotides, the CDR3 is TGTGCCAGCAGCTTAGGTGAGGTGAACACTGAAGCTTTCTTT.

The chain couples TRBV29-1 to TRBJ1-1; D is perhaps TRBD1 (5 bases). Trimming pared 1 base from V and 0 bases from J, leaving 12 bases between. This CDR3 is 15 amino acids long. Germline CDR1 and CDR2: SQVTM and ANQGSEA. Here the CDR3 reads CSVEANQGLNTEAFF. In nucleotides, the CDR3 is TGCAGCGTTGAAGCCAACCAGGGCCTGAACACTGAAGCTTTCTTT.

By sample fraction, this clone is large (0.1 to 1%). This chain links TRBV6-1 with TRBJ2-5, with D possibly matching TRBD1 (6 bases). This CDR3 spans 15 amino acids. Germline V gives CDR1 MNHNS, CDR2 SASEGT. Trimming took off 4 bases at V and 2 bases at J, with 14 bases between the two ends. CDR3 protein: CASSALQGAQETQYF. DNA for the CDR3: TGTGCCAGCAGTGCATTACAGGGAGCGCAAGAGACCCAGTACTTC.

The rearrangement joins TRBV28 to TRBJ2-2; 7 bases are a match to TRBD2. Germline assignment: CDR1 MDHEN and CDR2 SYDVKM. With V trimmed by 4 bases and J by 3 bases, 5 bases remained unmatched. The CDR3 is 15 residues long. The CDR3 loop reads CASSSLARHTGELFF. In DNA, the CDR3 is TGTGCCAGCAGTTCACTAGCGAGGCACACCGGGGAGCTGTTTTTT.

This clone was recorded once. V gene TRBV27 combines with J gene TRBJ2-7; 9 positions agree with TRBD2. The CDR3 contains 16 residues. Losses at the gene ends were 1 base for V and 6 bases for J; bases not matched to a gene: 10. The germline gives CDR1 MNHEY, CDR2 SMNVEV (reference sequence). In DNA form, the CDR3 reads TGTGCCAGCAGTTTATTTAGCGGGAGCGGTTCGGGCGAGCAGTACTTC. This translates into CASSLFSGSGSGEQYF.

The rearrangement uses TRBV28 and TRBJ2-3; a possible D gene is TRBD1 (6 bases). Germline values: CDR1 MDHEN, CDR2 SYDVKM. The CDR3 extends over 16 amino acids. V lost 6 bases to trimming and J lost 2 bases, with 18 bases between them. In DNA form, the CDR3 reads TGTGCCAGCAGCTTTGAGGGGGACGGGCACACAGATACGCAGTATTTT. Residues: CASSFEGDGHTDTQYF.

V is TRBV7-9 and J is TRBJ2-5, with a possible D match to TRBD1 (6 bases). Germline V lookup: CDR1 SEHNR, CDR2 FQNEAQ (reference sequence). CDR3 length: 12 amino acids. Trimming removed 7 bases from V and 5 bases from J, with 11 bases in between. In DNA, the CDR3 is TGTGCCAGCAACAGGGTCAGGGAGACCCAGTACTTC. Protein sequence: CASNRVRETQYF.

The rearrangement joins TRBV28 to TRBJ2-2; no clear D. Germline-derived CDR1 and CDR2 are MDHEN and SYDVKM. Trimming shortened V by 5 bases and J by 5 bases, and 9 bases separated the two germline ends. This CDR3 has 13 amino acids. CDR3 sequence: CASSLSRTGELFF. CDR3 bases: TGTGCCAGCAGTCTTTCCCGGACCGGGGAGCTGTTTTTT.

The CDR3 sequence is CASSQVGGNGANVLTF. In DNA, the CDR3 is TGCGCCAGCAGCCAAGTAGGGGGCAATGGGGCCAACGTCCTGACTTTC. This sequence joins TRBV4-3 and TRBJ2-6, with 7 bases identical to TRBD1. With V trimmed by 1 base and J by 3 bases, 3 bases remained unmatched. The CDR3 covers 16 residues. Germline-derived CDR1 and CDR2 are LGHNA and YSLEER.

In its sample, this clone ranks as large (0.1 to 1%). The rearrangement links TRBV19 to TRBJ2-1, with D possibly being TRBD2 (5 bases). V dropped 1 base and J dropped 8 bases, with 9 bases sitting between them. The CDR3 loop spans 13 amino acids. CDR1 and CDR2 from the germline V gene are LNHDA and SQIVND (reference sequence). This CDR3 reads CASSIASGDEQFF. DNA of the CDR3: TGTGCCAGTAGTATAGCGTCCGGGGATGAGCAGTTCTTC.